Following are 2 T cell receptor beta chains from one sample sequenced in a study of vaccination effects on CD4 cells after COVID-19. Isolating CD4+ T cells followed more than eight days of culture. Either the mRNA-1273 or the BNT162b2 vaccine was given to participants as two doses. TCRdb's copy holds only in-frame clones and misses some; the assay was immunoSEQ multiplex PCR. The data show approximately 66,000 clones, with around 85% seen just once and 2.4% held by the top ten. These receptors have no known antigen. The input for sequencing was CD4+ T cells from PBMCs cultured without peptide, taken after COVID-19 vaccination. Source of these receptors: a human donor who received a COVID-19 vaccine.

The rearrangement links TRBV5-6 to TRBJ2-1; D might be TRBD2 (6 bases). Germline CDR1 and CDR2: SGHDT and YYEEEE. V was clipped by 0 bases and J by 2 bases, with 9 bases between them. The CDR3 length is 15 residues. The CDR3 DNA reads TGTGCCAGCAGCTTGGTGGGGGAGGCCTACAATGAGCAGTTCTTC. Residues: CASSLVGEAYNEQFF.

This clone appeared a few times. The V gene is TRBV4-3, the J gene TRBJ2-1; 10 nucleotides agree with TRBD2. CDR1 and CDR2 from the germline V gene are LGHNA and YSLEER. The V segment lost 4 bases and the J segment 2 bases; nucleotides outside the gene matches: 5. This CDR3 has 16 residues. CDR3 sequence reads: CASSRQLAGTYNEQFF. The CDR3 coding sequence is TGCGCCAGCAGCCGGCAACTAGCGGGGACCTACAATGAGCAGTTCTTC.